This TCR beta chain is from a study of neoadjuvant anti-PD-1 for oral cavity cancer. Germline V gene lookup returns CDR1 MNHNY and CDR2 SVGAGI (reference sequence). The CDR3 is made up of 14 amino acids. Deletions cut 2 bases from V and 7 bases from J, with 12 bases between. The data were produced by immunoSEQ multiplex PCR, yet TCRdb's version contains in-frame clones alone and is incomplete. Here the sample spans several thousand clones, around 70% being singletons. Regarding time point: after neoadjuvant nivolumab, at surgical resection. This clonotype originated in a person aged 40-85 years with oral cavity squamous cell carcinoma. Sequencing used PBMCs, obtained after nivolumab (anti-PD-1) treatment. The J gene is TRBJ1-5, the V gene TRBV6-6; the D is unclear. The CDR3 nucleotides read TGTGCCAGCAGTTACGAGTATGGGGTACAGCCCCAGCATTTT. It is translated as CASSYEYGVQPQHF.